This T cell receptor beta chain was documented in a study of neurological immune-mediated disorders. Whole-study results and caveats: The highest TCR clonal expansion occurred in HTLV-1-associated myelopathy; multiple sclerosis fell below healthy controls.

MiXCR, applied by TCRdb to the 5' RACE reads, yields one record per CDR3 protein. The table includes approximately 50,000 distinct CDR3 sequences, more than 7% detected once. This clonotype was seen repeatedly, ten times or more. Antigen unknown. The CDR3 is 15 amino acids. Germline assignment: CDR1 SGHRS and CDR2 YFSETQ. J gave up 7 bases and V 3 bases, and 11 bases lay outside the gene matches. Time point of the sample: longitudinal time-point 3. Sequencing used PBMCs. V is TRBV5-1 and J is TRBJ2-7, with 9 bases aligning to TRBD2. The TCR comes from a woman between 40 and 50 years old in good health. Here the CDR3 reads CASSSWGGRAEEQYF. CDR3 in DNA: TGCGCCAGCAGCTCTTGGGGCGGGAGGGCCGAGGAGCAGTACTTC. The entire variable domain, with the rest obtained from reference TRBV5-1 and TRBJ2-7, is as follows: KAGVTQTPRYLIKTRGQQVTLSCSPISGHRSVSWYQQTPGQGLQFLFEYFSETQRNKGNFPGRFSGRQFSNSRSEMNVSTLELGDSALYLCASSSWGGRAEEQYFGPGTRLTVT.